A selection of T cell receptor beta chains follows, all from one sample in a study of T cells in Graves' hyperthyroidism and ophthalmopathy. TCRdb independently ran MiXCR on the multiplex PCR reads; one entry per CDR3 protein. The sample records hundreds of thousands of distinct CDR3 sequences, 14% to 15% being singletons. Sequencing was done on a sample of blood. The receptors originated from a woman between 35 and 50 years old with Graves' ophthalmopathy. The CDR3 runs from the conserved cysteine through the conserved F or W. A D gene is named only where the DNA matches it firmly. Size tells how often a clone was seen (once, few, many) or the class of an expanded clone, and some rows leave it out.

j_gene: TRBJ2-7; v_gene: TRBV5-1; d_gene: -; abundance: few; CDR3aa: CASSLVQRTYEQYF; CDR3nt: TGCGCCAGCAGCTTGGTGCAGAGAACCTACGAGCAGTACTTC
j_gene: TRBJ2-7; v_gene: TRBV6-2/TRBV6-3; d_gene: -; abundance: many; CDR3aa: CASRLAASYEQYF; CDR3nt: TGTGCCAGCAGATTAGCGGCGTCCTACGAGCAGTACTTC
j_gene: TRBJ1-5; v_gene: TRBV6-5; d_gene: -; abundance: many; CDR3aa: CASSREGYSNQPQHF; CDR3nt: TGTGCCAGCAGCCGGGAAGGGTATAGCAATCAGCCCCAGCATTTT
j_gene: TRBJ2-5; v_gene: TRBV6-4; d_gene: -; abundance: many; CDR3aa: CASSQQDAETQYF; CDR3nt: TGTGCCAGCAGTCAACAGGATGCTGAGACCCAGTACTTC
j_gene: TRBJ2-7; v_gene: TRBV7-9; d_gene: TRBD2; abundance: many; CDR3aa: CASSYRTSGLEQYF; CDR3nt: TGTGCCAGCAGCTATCGGACTAGCGGGCTGGAGCAGTACTTC
j_gene: TRBJ2-2; v_gene: TRBV28; d_gene: -; abundance: many; CDR3aa: CASSFLQGGTGELFF; CDR3nt: TGTGCCAGCAGTTTTCTACAGGGTGGTACCGGGGAGCTGTTTTTT
j_gene: TRBJ2-7; v_gene: TRBV7-2; d_gene: -; abundance: many; CDR3aa: CASSLAVPAYEQYF; CDR3nt: TGTGCCAGCAGCTTAGCAGTGCCCGCCTACGAGCAGTACTTC
j_gene: TRBJ1-1; v_gene: TRBV20-1; d_gene: TRBD1; abundance: many; CDR3aa: CSASSWTGGLNTEAFF; CDR3nt: TGCAGTGCTAGCAGCTGGACAGGGGGCCTGAACACTGAAGCTTTCTTT
j_gene: TRBJ1-5; v_gene: TRBV6-1; d_gene: -; abundance: many; CDR3aa: CASSPFGSNQPQHF; CDR3nt: TGTGCCAGCAGTCCCTTTGGTAGCAATCAGCCCCAGCATTTT
j_gene: TRBJ2-7; v_gene: TRBV6-5; d_gene: -; abundance: many; CDR3aa: CASSSAGTNYEQYF; CDR3nt: TGTGCCAGCAGTTCGGCCGGGACAAACTACGAGCAGTACTTC
j_gene: TRBJ2-7; v_gene: TRBV4-1; d_gene: TRBD2; abundance: -; CDR3aa: CASRLGGGSSYEQYF; CDR3nt: TGCGCCAGCAGACTAGGCGGGGGTAGCTCCTACGAGCAGTACTTC
j_gene: TRBJ1-6; v_gene: TRBV7-6; d_gene: -; abundance: -; CDR3aa: CASSLDMKGGRNSPLHF; CDR3nt: TGTGCCAGCAGCTTAGACATGAAGGGTGGCCGTAATTCACCCCTCCACTTT
j_gene: TRBJ1-1; v_gene: TRBV13; d_gene: -; abundance: many; CDR3aa: CASSLASTRKEEAFF; CDR3nt: TGTGCCAGCAGCTTAGCAAGTACCCGCAAGGAAGAAGCTTTCTTT
j_gene: TRBJ2-3; v_gene: TRBV6-5; d_gene: -; abundance: few; CDR3aa: CASSYSSISDTQYF; CDR3nt: TGTGCCAGCAGTTACTCGTCGATTTCAGATACGCAGTATTTT
j_gene: TRBJ2-7; v_gene: TRBV5-1; d_gene: TRBD2; abundance: many; CDR3aa: CASSSTLWEGSYEQYF; CDR3nt: TGCGCCAGCAGCTCGACTTTATGGGAGGGCTCCTACGAGCAGTACTTC
j_gene: TRBJ1-2; v_gene: TRBV24-1; d_gene: -; abundance: many; CDR3aa: CATSQSGGIGYTF; CDR3nt: TGTGCCACCAGTCAAAGCGGGGGAATTGGCTACACCTTC
j_gene: TRBJ1-2; v_gene: TRBV10-3; d_gene: -; abundance: many; CDR3aa: CAISESTGDGYTF; CDR3nt: TGTGCCATCAGTGAGTCGACAGGAGATGGCTACACCTTC
j_gene: TRBJ2-2; v_gene: TRBV2; d_gene: TRBD1; abundance: many; CDR3aa: CASGQGVTGELFF; CDR3nt: TGTGCCAGCGGACAGGGGGTAACCGGGGAGCTGTTTTTT
j_gene: TRBJ2-7; v_gene: TRBV2; d_gene: TRBD1; abundance: many; CDR3aa: CASSEYRGPYEQYF; CDR3nt: TGTGCCAGCAGTGAATACAGGGGGCCTTACGAGCAGTACTTC
j_gene: TRBJ2-5; v_gene: TRBV29-1; d_gene: TRBD1; abundance: many; CDR3aa: CSVGQGADETQYF; CDR3nt: TGCAGCGTGGGACAGGGGGCGGATGAGACCCAGTACTTC
j_gene: TRBJ1-2; v_gene: TRBV11-2; d_gene: -; abundance: many; CDR3aa: CASSLPRDGYGYTF; CDR3nt: TGTGCCAGCAGCTTACCCAGGGATGGCTATGGCTACACCTTC
j_gene: TRBJ2-5; v_gene: TRBV4-2; d_gene: -; abundance: -; CDR3aa: CASSQELYRAQETQYF; CDR3nt: TGTGCCAGCAGCCAAGAACTCTACAGGGCCCAAGAGACCCAGTACTTC
j_gene: TRBJ2-5; v_gene: TRBV9; d_gene: -; abundance: -; CDR3aa: CASSEWGDEETQYF; CDR3nt: TGTGCCAGCAGCGAGTGGGGGGACGAAGAGACCCAGTACTTC
j_gene: TRBJ1-1; v_gene: TRBV6-5; d_gene: -; abundance: many; CDR3aa: CASSRWGTEGEAFF; CDR3nt: TGTGCCAGCAGCCGGTGGGGGACCGAGGGTGAAGCTTTCTTT
j_gene: TRBJ1-2; v_gene: TRBV28; d_gene: TRBD1; abundance: -; CDR3aa: CASTLATGAYGYTF; CDR3nt: TGTGCCAGCACCTTGGCTACAGGGGCCTATGGCTACACCTTC
j_gene: TRBJ2-2; v_gene: TRBV10-3; d_gene: TRBD2; abundance: many; CDR3aa: CAISLAGTTGELFF; CDR3nt: TGTGCCATCAGCCTAGCGGGGACCACCGGGGAGCTGTTTTTT
j_gene: TRBJ1-5; v_gene: TRBV28; d_gene: TRBD1; abundance: many; CDR3aa: CASSFFTGDQPQHF; CDR3nt: TGTGCCAGCAGTTTCTTTACAGGGGATCAGCCCCAGCATTTT
j_gene: TRBJ2-2; v_gene: TRBV7-2; d_gene: -; abundance: many; CDR3aa: CASSPGNTGELFF; CDR3nt: TGTGCCAGCAGCCCCGGGAACACCGGGGAGCTGTTTTTT
j_gene: TRBJ2-7; v_gene: TRBV20-1; d_gene: -; abundance: many; CDR3aa: CSPVSPGPTGEQYF; CDR3nt: TGCAGTCCTGTTAGTCCCGGGCCCACCGGGGAGCAGTACTTC
j_gene: TRBJ2-5; v_gene: TRBV12-3/TRBV12-4; d_gene: -; abundance: many; CDR3aa: CASSRTNQETQYF; CDR3nt: TGTGCCAGCAGTCGGACTAATCAAGAGACCCAGTACTTC
j_gene: TRBJ2-6; v_gene: TRBV27; d_gene: -; abundance: -; CDR3aa: CASGVPRVSGANVLTF; CDR3nt: TGTGCCAGCGGCGTACCCAGGGTATCCGGGGCCAACGTCCTGACTTTC
j_gene: TRBJ2-7; v_gene: TRBV6-5; d_gene: -; abundance: many; CDR3aa: CASSYGDRWLGEQYF; CDR3nt: TGTGCCAGCAGTTACGGTGACAGGTGGTTGGGAGAGCAGTACTTC
j_gene: TRBJ1-1; v_gene: TRBV9; d_gene: -; abundance: few; CDR3aa: CASSVGAGKLGMNTEAFF; CDR3nt: TGTGCCAGCAGCGTAGGGGCAGGGAAGTTGGGGATGAACACTGAAGCTTTCTTT
j_gene: TRBJ1-2; v_gene: TRBV20-1; d_gene: -; abundance: many; CDR3aa: CSAMPSLYGYTF; CDR3nt: TGCAGTGCTATGCCTTCCCTCTATGGCTACACCTTC
j_gene: TRBJ2-5; v_gene: TRBV5-6; d_gene: -; abundance: many; CDR3aa: CASSLATDQYF; CDR3nt: TGTGCCAGCAGCTTGGCGACGGACCAGTACTTC